The 28 T cell receptor beta chains in this list originate from one sample, sequenced in a study of T cells expressing NK-cell markers. TCRdb re-called the 5' RACE reads and catalogs CDR3 proteins one per entry, DNA excluded. Recorded for this sample: almost 450,000 distinct CDR3 sequences. The sample taken for sequencing was blood T cells: a sorted CD56 or NKG2C T cell subset, CD4+ or CD8+ T cells, or bulk PBMC T cells (not recorded which). Receptors were obtained from a woman between 18 and 70 years old in good health.

The J gene is TRBJ1-1, the V gene TRBV20-1; TCRdb's D gene call, TRBD1, goes unchecked for lack of DNA. CDR1 and CDR2 (germline): DFQATT, SNEGSKA (reference sequence). The CDR3 sequence is 14 residues long. The CDR3 spells CSARGRGWNTEAFF.

The gene calls are TRBV6-2 or TRBV6-3 and TRBJ2-2. From germline, CDR1 is MNHEY and CDR2 SVGEGT. The CDR3 runs 15 residues. CDR3 in amino acids: CASSYSVANTGELFF.

This chain joins TRBV20-1 and TRBJ2-2; TCRdb designates TRBD1, a call that cannot be tested without DNA. From germline, CDR1 is DFQATT and CDR2 SNEGSKA (reference sequence). This CDR3 spans 17 amino acids. The CDR3 region is CSARGGGPQLNTGELFF.

The V call is TRBV2, the J call TRBJ2-3; the D call of TRBD1 rests on TCRdb alone, since no DNA is present to check it. This CDR3 contains 15 residues. CDR1 is SNHLY, CDR2 FYNNEI, per germline. CDR3 sequence reads: CASRGAGSYTDTQYF.

The chain joins TRBV7-3 to TRBJ2-3; TCRdb selects TRBD1, and the lack of DNA leaves this call unchecked. There are 15 residues in the CDR3. In germline, CDR1 is SGHTA, CDR2 FQGTGA. CDR3 residues: CASSFRGEGTDTQYF.

The chain is built from TRBV12-3 or TRBV12-4 and TRBJ1-6; TCRdb selects TRBD1, and the lack of DNA leaves this call unchecked. The CDR3 runs 16 residues. The CDR3: CASSRLGTGKNSPLHF.

V gene TRBV4-3 combines with J gene TRBJ1-2; TCRdb's D gene call, TRBD1, goes unchecked for lack of DNA. The CDR3 extends over 16 amino acids. Germline loops: CDR1 LGHNA, CDR2 YSLEER. The CDR3 is CASSQGDRRRNYGYTF.

The chain combines TRBV6-5 with TRBJ1-1; TCRdb gives TRBD1 as the D gene, but with no DNA this cannot be confirmed. The CDR3 covers 14 residues. CDR1 and CDR2 from the germline V gene are MNHEY and SVGAGI. The CDR3 spells CASSYSGGSTEAFF.

The chain carries TRBV5-1 and TRBJ2-1; without DNA, the TCRdb call of TRBD1 cannot be checked. Germline assignment: CDR1 SGHRS and CDR2 YFSETQ. This CDR3 has 14 amino acids. The CDR3 sequence is CASSRTGDYNEQFF.

This sequence joins TRBV5-5 and TRBJ2-5; TCRdb gives TRBD1 as the D gene, but with no DNA this cannot be confirmed. Germline-derived CDR1 and CDR2 are SGHKS and YYEKEE (reference sequence). CDR3 length equals 14 residues. The CDR3 here is CASSLVSGGETQYF.

This CDR3 reads CAIKPDRGSSREKLFF. The chain couples TRBV10-3 to TRBJ1-4; TCRdb returns TRBD1, unconfirmable since there is no DNA. This CDR3 is built from 16 residues. Germline V gene lookup returns CDR1 ENHRY and CDR2 SYGVKD.

The rearrangement uses TRBV20-1 and TRBJ1-1. The CDR3 is 14 amino acids. Germline CDR1 DFQATT, CDR2 SNEGSKA (reference sequence). This CDR3 is CSAVTYSMNTEAFF.

The V call is TRBV24-1, the J call TRBJ2-5. CDR1 KGHDR and CDR2 SFDVKD come from the germline V gene. CDR3 length: 13 residues. CDR3 protein: CATSRGESTTQYF.

V usage is TRBV5-1 and J usage is TRBJ2-7. In germline, CDR1 is SGHRS, CDR2 YFSETQ. The CDR3 spans 12 residues. The CDR3 here is CASSHNLEEQYF.

This rearrangement joins TRBV3-1 to TRBJ2-3. Germline-derived CDR1 and CDR2 are LGHDT and YNNKEL (reference sequence). The CDR3 is 12 residues long. CDR3 loop: CASSQSIDTQYF.

The CDR3 reads CASSHPGGFTEAFF. V gene TRBV4-1 combines with J gene TRBJ1-1; TCRdb outputs TRBD1, but without DNA this stays unchecked. CDR3 size: 14 residues. Per the germline V gene, CDR1 is MGHRA and CDR2 is YSYEKL.

The chain recombines TRBV20-1 with TRBJ2-3; absent DNA, TCRdb's TRBD1 call cannot be checked. This CDR3 contains 15 residues. Germline V gene sequence: CDR1 DFQATT, CDR2 SNEGSKA (reference sequence). This CDR3 is CSAPNGQMFTDTQYF.

V gene TRBV13 combines with J gene TRBJ2-3; TCRdb lists TRBD2, though no DNA is available to test this call. Germline-derived CDR1 and CDR2 are PRHDT and FYEKMQ (reference sequence). The CDR3 covers 15 residues. This CDR3 is CASSSSREGTDTQYF.

The rearrangement joins TRBV7-2 to TRBJ2-5; TCRdb gives TRBD1 as the D gene, but with no DNA this cannot be confirmed. Germline V gene data show CDR1 as SGHTA and CDR2 as FQGNSA. This CDR3 region has 13 residues. The CDR3 region is CASNGGRQETQYF.

The V gene is TRBV23-1, the J gene TRBJ1-4; there is no DNA to check the TCRdb D call of TRBD1. TRBV23-1 is given ORF status, its function remaining uncertain. This CDR3 is 19 amino acids long. CDR3 protein: CASSQRDRGFEATNEKLFF.

The chain joins TRBV19 to TRBJ1-5; as DNA is missing, the TRBD1 call by TCRdb cannot be tested. The germline CDR1 and CDR2 sequences are LNHDA and SQIVND (reference sequence). The CDR3 has 15 residues. The CDR3 loop reads CASKGGPYSNQPQHF.

The chain combines TRBV29-1 with TRBJ2-2; with no DNA, the TCRdb D assignment of TRBD2 cannot be verified. Germline V gene sequence: CDR1 SQVTM, CDR2 ANQGSEA. This CDR3 has 16 amino acids. The CDR3 sequence: CSVEVTGRALGGELFF.

The CDR3 region is CASSTRGVSYNEQFF. The rearrangement joins TRBV7-2 to TRBJ2-1. The germline gives CDR1 SGHTA, CDR2 FQGNSA. The CDR3 runs 15 residues.

This chain connects TRBV19 to TRBJ1-2; TCRdb proposes TRBD1, but this gene call is untestable without DNA. CDR1 LNHDA and CDR2 SQIVND come from the germline V gene (reference sequence). The length of the CDR3 is 15 residues. CDR3 amino acids: CASSVPTGFDYGYTF.

This sequence joins TRBV3-1 and TRBJ2-1; TCRdb returns TRBD2, unconfirmable since there is no DNA. Germline values: CDR1 LGHDT, CDR2 YNNKEL (reference sequence). This CDR3 region has 19 residues. The CDR3 here is CASSQDLGRGLAYFNEQFF.

This sequence joins TRBV4-3 and TRBJ1-4. The V gene's germline CDR1 is LGHNA and CDR2 YSLEER. The CDR3 spans 13 residues. The CDR3 is CASSQDWREKLFF.

This chain uses TRBV19 with TRBJ1-2; TCRdb selects TRBD1, and the lack of DNA leaves this call unchecked. The CDR3 consists of 13 residues. The germline V gene encodes CDR1 LNHDA and CDR2 SQIVND (reference sequence). CDR3 amino acids: CASSMVSGAGYTF.

This chain connects TRBV29-1 to TRBJ2-1. The CDR3 has 16 amino acids. Germline CDR1 is SQVTM and CDR2 is ANQGSEA. CDR3 protein: CSVATTKSRPYNEQFF.